This TCR beta chain was captured by sequencing in a study of T-cell reconstitution after alpha-beta-depleted transplantation in children. A library of TCRbeta sequences, prepared with unique molecular identifiers, was generated. TCRdb called the PCR reads again in MiXCR, with one record for every CDR3 protein. The sample lists hundreds of thousands of distinct CDR3 sequences, approximately 29% occurring once. There are 11 residues in the CDR3. Trimming pared 8 bases from V and 5 bases from J, leaving 12 bases between. Per germline, CDR1 SQVTM and CDR2 ANQGSEA. This clonotype has ten or more counts. The sequence was obtained from a human donor who donated a stem cell graft to a child with aplastic anemia. The sample in question was PBMCs from the stem cell graft donor, obtained from the stem cell graft. The chain couples TRBV29-1 to TRBJ2-5, with D hard to call. CDR3 nucleotide sequence: TGCAGCTCGTCGGGCCTGGAGACCCAGTACTTC. This codes for CSSSGLETQYF.